This TCR beta chain was retrieved from a study of Graves' ophthalmopathy and Graves' hyperthyroidism. Amplifying from RNA transcripts, the study obtained TCR beta CDR3 regions. In the first round, RT-PCR was carried out with HTBI primers, and a multiplex PCR formed the second round. TCRdb used MiXCR to reprocess the multiplex PCR reads, holding one entry per CDR3 protein. The table has around 590,000 distinct CDR3 sequences, 35% to 40% seen once. Comment on this clonotype: What it binds is unknown.

CDR1 is SQVTM, CDR2 ANQGSEA, per germline. This CDR3 region has 15 residues. V trimming: 7 bases; J trimming: 5 bases; junction bases outside the gene matches: 16. Study-wide results and caveats: Prediction of ophthalmopathy progression reached roughly 64% sensitivity and roughly 72% specificity.

This chain links TRBV29-1 with TRBJ2-7, with 8 bases identical to TRBD1. Material: peripheral blood or thyroid tissue (not recorded which). The TCR comes from an adult man with Graves' hyperthyroidism. The CDR3 loop reads CSAKIGQGALDEQYF. The CDR3 coding sequence is TGCAGCGCCAAAATAGGGCAGGGGGCTCTCGACGAGCAGTACTTC.